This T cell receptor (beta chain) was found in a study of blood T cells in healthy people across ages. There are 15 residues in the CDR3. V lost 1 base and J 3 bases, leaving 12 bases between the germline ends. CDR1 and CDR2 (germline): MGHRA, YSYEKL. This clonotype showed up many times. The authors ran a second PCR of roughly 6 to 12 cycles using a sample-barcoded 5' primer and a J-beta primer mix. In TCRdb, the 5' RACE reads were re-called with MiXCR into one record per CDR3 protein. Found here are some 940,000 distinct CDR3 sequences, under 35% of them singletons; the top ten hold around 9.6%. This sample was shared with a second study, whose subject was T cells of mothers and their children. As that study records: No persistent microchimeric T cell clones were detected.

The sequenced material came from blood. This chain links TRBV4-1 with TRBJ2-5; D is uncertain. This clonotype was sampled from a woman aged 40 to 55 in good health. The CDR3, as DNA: TGCGCCAGCAGCCAAGCAACGCTCTCGGAAGAGACCCAGTACTTC. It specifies CASSQATLSEETQYF.